Reported below is one T cell receptor beta chain. Its target is unknown. The sample belongs to a study of cytomegalovirus exposure and HLA in healthy donors. Both 60 Vbeta primers and 13 Jbeta primers went into the PCR. Profiled with immunoSEQ multiplex PCR; TCRdb holds only in-frame clones, not every one. This sample carries some 150,000 clones, roughly 79% of them seen once, and the ten largest clones take over 4.5%. Healthy bone marrow donors supplied every sample. The CDR3 is 15 amino acids. From germline, CDR1 is SGHKS and CDR2 YYEKEE (reference sequence). Trimming took 4 bases from V and 8 from J, leaving 18 bases between them. Study findings and constraints: In a later analysis, an Asian-associated ancestry cluster reportedly showed fewer N-insertions than the roughly 730-donor mean. What was likely a sequencing artifact was a cluster of highly shared sequence variants. 87-base-pair reads could not separate some V segments, including TRBV6-2 and TRBV6-3.

Sequenced input: PBMCs. The receptor was derived from a woman between 18 and 30 years old in good health and CMV-seropositive. V usage is TRBV5-5 and J usage is TRBJ2-2; D not resolved. The CDR3 bases are TGTGCCAGCAGCAAAGACTCCGAACCCTGGGGGGAGCTGTTTTTT. It encodes CASSKDSEPWGELFF.